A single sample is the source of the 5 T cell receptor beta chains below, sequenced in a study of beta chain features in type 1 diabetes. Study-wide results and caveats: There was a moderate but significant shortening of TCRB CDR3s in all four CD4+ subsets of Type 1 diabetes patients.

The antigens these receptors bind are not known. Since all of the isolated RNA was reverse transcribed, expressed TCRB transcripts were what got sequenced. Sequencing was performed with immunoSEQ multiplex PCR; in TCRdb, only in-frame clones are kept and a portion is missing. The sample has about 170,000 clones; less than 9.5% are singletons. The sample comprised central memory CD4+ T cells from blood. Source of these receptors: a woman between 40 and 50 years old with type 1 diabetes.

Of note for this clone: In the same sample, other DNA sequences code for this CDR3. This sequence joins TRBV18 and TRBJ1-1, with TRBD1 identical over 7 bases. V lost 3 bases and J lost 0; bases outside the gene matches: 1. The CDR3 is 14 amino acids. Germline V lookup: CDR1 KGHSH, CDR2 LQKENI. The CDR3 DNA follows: TGTGCCAGCTCACCGACAGGGATGAACACTGAAGCTTTCTTT. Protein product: CASSPTGMNTEAFF.

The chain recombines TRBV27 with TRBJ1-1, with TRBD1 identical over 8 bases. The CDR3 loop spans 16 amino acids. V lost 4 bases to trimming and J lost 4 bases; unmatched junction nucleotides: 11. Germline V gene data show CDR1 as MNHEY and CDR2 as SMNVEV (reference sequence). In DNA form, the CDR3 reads TGTGCCAGCAGTTCCCCGAGCAGGGGGCTGGGCACTGAAGCTTTCTTT. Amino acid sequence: CASSSPSRGLGTEAFF.

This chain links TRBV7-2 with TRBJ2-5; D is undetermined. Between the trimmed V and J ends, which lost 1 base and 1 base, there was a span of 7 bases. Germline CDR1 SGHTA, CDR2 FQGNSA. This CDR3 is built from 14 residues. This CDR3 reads CASSLGPTQETQYF. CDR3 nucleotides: TGTGCCAGCAGCTTAGGCCCTACCCAAGAGACCCAGTACTTC.

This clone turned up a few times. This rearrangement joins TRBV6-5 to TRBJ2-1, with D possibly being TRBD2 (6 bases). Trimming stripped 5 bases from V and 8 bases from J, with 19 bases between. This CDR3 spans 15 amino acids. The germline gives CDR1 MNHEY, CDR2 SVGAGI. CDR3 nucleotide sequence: TGTGCCAGCAGTCCCGGGACTCCAAGATCCCATGAGCAGTTCTTC. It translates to CASSPGTPRSHEQFF.

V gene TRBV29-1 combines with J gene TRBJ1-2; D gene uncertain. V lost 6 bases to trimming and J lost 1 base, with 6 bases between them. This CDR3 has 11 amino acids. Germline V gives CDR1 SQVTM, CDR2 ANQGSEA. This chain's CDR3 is CSVENNYGYTF. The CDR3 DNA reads TGCAGCGTAGAGAATAACTATGGCTACACCTTC.